These T cell receptor beta chains were read from a single sample in a study of PD-1 blockade in classical Hodgkin lymphoma. TCRdb keeps only in-frame clones here, not all; method: immunoSEQ multiplex PCR. The table includes 35,000 to 50,000 clones, about 70% detected once. The specimen was peripheral blood mononuclear cells (PBMCs), collected before the fourth cycle of nivolumab. These receptor sequences come from a human donor with classical Hodgkin lymphoma. Both conserved end residues are part of each CDR3. Fields, in order: clone size, CDR3 length, D gene, V gene, J gene, CDR3 DNA, CDR3 protein. D genes are given only for firm matches. Clone size is stated in some rows and not others, as once, few, many or a class when expanded.

-	14	-	TRBV6-1	TRBJ2-2	TGTGCCAGCAGTGAAATCATTCACACCGGGGAGCTGTTTTTT	CASSEIIHTGELFF
-	14	-	TRBV7-9	TRBJ2-3	TGTGCCAGCAGCTTAACAGGGAACACAGATACGCAGTATTTT	CASSLTGNTDTQYF
-	14	-	TRBV5-1	TRBJ2-5	TGCGCCAGCAGCGGTGGGGCAGGAGAAGAGACCCAGTACTTC	CASSGGAGEETQYF
-	15	-	TRBV28	TRBJ2-4	TGTGCCAGCAGTTTGCCCGGAGGGGCCAAAAACATTCAGTACTTC	CASSLPGGAKNIQYF
-	14	-	TRBV7-2	TRBJ2-7	TGTGCCAGCGGGGGGGGCGGGAGCTCCTACGAGCAGTACTTC	CASGGGGSSYEQYF
once	14	-	TRBV19	TRBJ1-5	TGTGCCAGTAGTATGAACCTAAGCAATCAGCCCCAGCATTTT	CASSMNLSNQPQHF
-	16	TRBD1	TRBV27	TRBJ1-2	TGTGCCAGCAGTCCAGACAGGGGGCGTCCCTCCTATGGCTACACCTTC	CASSPDRGRPSYGYTF
-	16	-	TRBV9	TRBJ2-5	TGTGCCAGCAGCCCCGGAACACGCGGGGGCAGGGAGACCCAGTACTTC	CASSPGTRGGRETQYF
-	13	-	TRBV6-5	TRBJ2-1	TGTGCCAGCAGGCGGGACTCCTACAATGAGCAGTTCTTC	CASRRDSYNEQFF
once	12	TRBD2	TRBV29-1	TRBJ2-3	TGCAGCGTGGGGGACTACACAGATACGCAGTATTTT	CSVGDYTDTQYF
medium-sized	16	-	TRBV7-9	TRBJ2-7	TGTGCCAGCAGCCCAATTCCGGGGCAGGACTCCTACGAGCAGTACTTC	CASSPIPGQDSYEQYF
-	14	-	TRBV2	TRBJ1-6	TGTGCCAGCGGCCGGGACACACCTAATTCACCCCTCCACTTT	CASGRDTPNSPLHF
-	16	TRBD1	TRBV4-3	TRBJ2-1	TGCGCCAGCAGCCAAGATGCGGCAGGGGGCTGGAATGAGCAGTTCTTC	CASSQDAAGGWNEQFF
-	14	-	TRBV30	TRBJ1-2	TGTGCCTGGAGATTTACAGGGTTAGGCTATGGCTACACCTTC	CAWRFTGLGYGYTF
-	15	TRBD1	TRBV28	TRBJ2-5	TGTGGGTCAGGGGACAGGGGGCTGGAGGTTGTCGACCAGTACTTC	CGSGDRGLEVVDQYF
-	15	-	TRBV6-1	TRBJ2-1	TGTGCCAGCAGTGGGGATAGGGATCGGATCAATGAGCAGTTCTTC	CASSGDRDRINEQFF
-	13	TRBD2	TRBV6-1	TRBJ2-2	TGTGCCAGCAGTCGAGCGGGAAGCGGGGAGCTGTTTTTT	CASSRAGSGELFF
-	15	TRBD1	TRBV7-9	TRBJ1-1	TGTGCCAGCAGCTTAGCGGGGAACAGGGGGACTGAAGCTTTCTTT	CASSLAGNRGTEAFF
once	14	-	TRBV28	TRBJ1-1	TGTGCCAGCAGCTACGTTGGGGGTGACACTGAAGCTTTCTTT	CASSYVGGDTEAFF
few	14	-	TRBV19	TRBJ1-5	TGTGCCAGTAGTTACAGGGATAGCAATCAGCCCCAGCATTTT	CASSYRDSNQPQHF
-	10	-	TRBV30	TRBJ1-3	TGTGCCTGGAGTCGAAACACCATATATTTT	CAWSRNTIYF
once	13	-	TRBV7-2	TRBJ2-3	TGTGCCAGCAGCCAAGTCGGGACAGATACGCAGTATTTT	CASSQVGTDTQYF
-	14	-	TRBV19	TRBJ2-1	TGTGCCAGTAGTATCGAGGCAGGGAGGAAGGAGCAGTTCTTC	CASSIEAGRKEQFF
-	17	TRBD2	TRBV5-1	TRBJ2-5	TGCGCCAGCAGCAAGGGGACTAGCGGGGGGGCCCGAGAGACCCAGTACTTC	CASSKGTSGGARETQYF
-	15	TRBD1	TRBV9	TRBJ1-3	TGTGCCAGCAGCCGGGACAGGGTGACTGGAAACACCATATATTTT	CASSRDRVTGNTIYF
-	15	-	TRBV7-2	TRBJ1-6	TGTGCCAGCAGCTTAGACGGGGGGCAAGGTTCACCCCTCCACTTT	CASSLDGGQGSPLHF
-	14	TRBD1	TRBV7-7	TRBJ2-5	TGTGCCAGCAGCTTGACAGGGAGTCAAGAGACCCAGTACTTC	CASSLTGSQETQYF
-	15	-	TRBV15	TRBJ1-4	TGTGCCACCAGCGCGGGTAGGAGGGAGGGAGAAAAACTGTTTTTT	CATSAGRREGEKLFF